Below, 17 T cell receptor beta chains from the same sample are listed, as sequenced in a study of CXCR3-negative and CXCR3-positive naive CD8 T cells. General study points: For CXCR3-positive naive cells, TRB CDR3s were more hydrophobic than those of CXCR3-negative naive cells.

Carrying UMI labels, the TRB cDNA libraries were prepared through 5' RACE. TCRdb reworked the 5' RACE reads into one entry per CDR3 protein, no DNA. This listing includes approximately 140,000 distinct CDR3 sequences. These TCRs' antigens remain unknown. The sequenced sample consisted of naive CXCR3+ CD8+ T cells from blood. Subset given: CD45RO-CCR7+CD27+CD95- naive CD8+ T cells expressing CXCR3 (TNR3+). All receptors derive from a human donor in good health. Some clones in this sample may be carry-over from other donors' samples.

This sequence joins TRBV7-9 and TRBJ2-1. There are 13 residues in the CDR3. CDR1 and CDR2 (germline): SEHNR, FQNEAQ (reference sequence). The chain's CDR3 is CASSSSGLGEQFF.

The V and J genes are TRBV7-9 and TRBJ1-1; the TRBD1 assignment by TCRdb is unverifiable without DNA. The CDR3 extends over 15 amino acids. The germline gives CDR1 SEHNR, CDR2 FQNEAQ (reference sequence). The CDR3 reads CASSWTGGEYTEAFF.

The rearrangement uses TRBV5-1 and TRBJ2-7. The CDR3 runs to 15 residues. In germline, CDR1 is SGHRS, CDR2 YFSETQ. CDR3: CASSLEPSEAYEQYF.

The chain carries TRBV7-9 and TRBJ1-2; the D gene TCRdb calls, TRBD1, cannot be checked with no DNA. The CDR3 has 15 amino acids. Germline V lookup: CDR1 SEHNR, CDR2 FQNEAQ (reference sequence). The CDR3 loop reads CASSDRQTFGYGYTF.

The chain employs TRBV6-5 and TRBJ1-4. The CDR3 consists of 17 residues. The germline V gene encodes CDR1 MNHEY and CDR2 SVGAGI. This CDR3 reads CASSYGAHGAYNEKLFF.

The genes are TRBV27 and TRBJ1-1; TCRdb reports TRBD1, a call that lacks DNA to check it against. The CDR3 loop spans 14 amino acids. The germline gives CDR1 MNHEY, CDR2 SMNVEV (reference sequence). CDR3 sequence reads: CASRGQGVNTEAFF.

J is TRBJ2-5 and V is TRBV7-9. The CDR3 extends over 15 amino acids. CDR1 SEHNR and CDR2 FQNEAQ come from the germline V gene (reference sequence). CDR3 sequence: CASSSEQRFQETQYF. Drawing the rest from reference TRBV7-9 and TRBJ2-5, the complete variable domain is DTGVSQNPRHKITKRGQNVTFRCDPISEHNRLYWYRQTLGQGPEFLTYFQNEAQLEKSRLLSDRFSAERPKGSFSTLEIQRTEQGDSAMYLCASSSEQRFQETQYFGPGTRLLVL.

This chain joins TRBV4-1 and TRBJ1-2; the D call from TCRdb, TRBD1, cannot be confirmed without DNA. This CDR3 spans 16 amino acids. The germline V gene encodes CDR1 MGHRA and CDR2 YSYEKL. The CDR3 protein is CASSQEPRQGDYGYTF.

V gene TRBV4-3 combines with J gene TRBJ2-2; as DNA is missing, the TRBD1 call by TCRdb cannot be tested. This CDR3 has 16 amino acids. Germline V CDR1 and CDR2: LGHNA, YSLEER. The CDR3: CASSQDVGGAGGELFF.

The chain has TRBV5-1 and TRBJ2-2; TCRdb names TRBD1, which stays unverified in the absence of DNA. Germline CDR1 reads SGHRS; CDR2 reads YFSETQ. The CDR3 has 14 amino acids. CDR3 region: CASSAGDHTGELFF.

The gene calls are TRBV27 and TRBJ2-1; TCRdb's D gene call, TRBD1, goes unchecked for lack of DNA. Germline CDR1 reads MNHEY; CDR2 reads SMNVEV (reference sequence). This CDR3 is built from 13 residues. CDR3 loop: CASSETERNEQFF.

This chain connects TRBV14 to TRBJ1-1; without DNA, the TCRdb call of TRBD1 cannot be checked. Looked up from germline, CDR1 is SGHDN and CDR2 is FVKESK. CDR3 length equals 14 residues. The CDR3 protein is CASSPWTMNTEAFF.

This sequence joins TRBV6-5 and TRBJ2-3; TCRdb lists TRBD1, though no DNA is available to test this call. Looked up from germline, CDR1 is MNHEY and CDR2 is SVGAGI. The CDR3 is made up of 15 amino acids. CDR3 loop: CASSPTGSDTDTQYF.

This chain joins TRBV27 and TRBJ2-1; TCRdb indicates TRBD2, and absent DNA this call remains unverified. The CDR3 is made up of 18 amino acids. Germline loops: CDR1 MNHEY, CDR2 SMNVEV (reference sequence). This CDR3 reads CASSLSGGLELPYNEQFF.

The V gene is TRBV12-3 or TRBV12-4, the J gene TRBJ2-3; the D call from TCRdb, TRBD2, cannot be confirmed without DNA. The CDR3 has 14 amino acids. CDR3 sequence reads: CASSLQRLGDTQYF.

V usage is TRBV7-9 and J usage is TRBJ2-1; TCRdb indicates TRBD1, and absent DNA this call remains unverified. Germline values: CDR1 SEHNR, CDR2 FQNEAQ (reference sequence). The CDR3 length is 15 residues. The CDR3 sequence: CASSFSPRGDNEQFF.

J is TRBJ2-1 and V is TRBV7-3; absent DNA, TCRdb's TRBD2 call cannot be checked. This CDR3 region has 12 residues. Germline CDR1 reads SGHTA; CDR2 reads FQGTGA. The CDR3 spells CASSLRREEQFF. The full variable domain, with the rest looked up from reference TRBV7-3 and TRBJ2-1, is GAGVSQTPSNKVTEKGKYVELRCDPISGHTALYWYRQSLGQGPEFLIYFQGTGAADDSGLPNDRFFAVRPEGSVSTLKIQRTERGDSAVYLCASSLRREEQFFGPGTRLTVL.